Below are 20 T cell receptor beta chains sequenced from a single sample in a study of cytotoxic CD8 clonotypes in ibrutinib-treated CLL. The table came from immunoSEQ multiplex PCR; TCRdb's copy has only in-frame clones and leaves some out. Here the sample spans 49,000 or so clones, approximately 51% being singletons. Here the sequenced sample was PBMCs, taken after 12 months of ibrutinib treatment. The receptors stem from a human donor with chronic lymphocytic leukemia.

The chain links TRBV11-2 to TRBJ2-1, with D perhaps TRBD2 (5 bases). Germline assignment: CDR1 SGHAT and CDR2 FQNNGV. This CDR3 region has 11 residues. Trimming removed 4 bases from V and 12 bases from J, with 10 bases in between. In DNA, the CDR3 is TGTGCCAGCAGCTCGGGCCGGGGGCAGTTCTTC. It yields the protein CASSSGRGQFF.

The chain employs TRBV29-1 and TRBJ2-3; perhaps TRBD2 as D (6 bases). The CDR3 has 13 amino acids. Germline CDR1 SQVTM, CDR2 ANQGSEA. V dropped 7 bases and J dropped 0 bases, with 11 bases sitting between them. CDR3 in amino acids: CSGGSGSTDTQYF. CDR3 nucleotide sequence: TGCAGCGGTGGAAGCGGGAGCACAGATACGCAGTATTTT.

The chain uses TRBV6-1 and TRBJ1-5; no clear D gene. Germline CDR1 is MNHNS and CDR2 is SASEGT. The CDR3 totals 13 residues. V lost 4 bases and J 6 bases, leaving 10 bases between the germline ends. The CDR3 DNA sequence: TGTGCCAGCAGTGTACGGGGAAGTCAGCCCCAGCATTTT. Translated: CASSVRGSQPQHF.

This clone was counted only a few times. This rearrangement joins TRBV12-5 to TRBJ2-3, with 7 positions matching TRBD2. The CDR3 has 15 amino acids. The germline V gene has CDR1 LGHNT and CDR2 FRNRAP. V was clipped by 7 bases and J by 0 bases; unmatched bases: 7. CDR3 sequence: CASAIGAGSTDTQYF. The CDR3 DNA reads TGTGCTAGTGCTATTGGAGCGGGAAGCACAGATACGCAGTATTTT.

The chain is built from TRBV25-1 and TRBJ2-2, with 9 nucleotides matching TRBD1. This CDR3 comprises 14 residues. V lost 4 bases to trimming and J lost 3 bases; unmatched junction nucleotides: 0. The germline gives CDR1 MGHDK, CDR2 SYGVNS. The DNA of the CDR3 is TGTGCCAGCAGTGGGACAGGGGACACCGGGGAGCTGTTTTTT. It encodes CASSGTGDTGELFF.

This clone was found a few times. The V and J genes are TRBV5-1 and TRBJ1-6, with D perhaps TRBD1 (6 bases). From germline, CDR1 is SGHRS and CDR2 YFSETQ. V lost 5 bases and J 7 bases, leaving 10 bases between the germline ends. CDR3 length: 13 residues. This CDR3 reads CASRFTGNSPLHF. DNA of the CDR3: TGCGCCAGCAGGTTTACAGGGAATTCACCCCTCCACTTT.

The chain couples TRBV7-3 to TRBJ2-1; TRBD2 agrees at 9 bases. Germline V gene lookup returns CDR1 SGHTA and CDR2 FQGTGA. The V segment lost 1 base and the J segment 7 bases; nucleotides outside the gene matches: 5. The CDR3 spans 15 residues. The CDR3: CASSLRSGRPNEQFF. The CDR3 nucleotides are TGTGCCAGCAGCTTAAGGAGCGGGAGGCCGAATGAGCAGTTCTTC. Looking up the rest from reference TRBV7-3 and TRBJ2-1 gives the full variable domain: GAGVSQTPSNKVTEKGKYVELRCDPISGHTALYWYRQSLGQGPEFLIYFQGTGAADDSGLPNDRFFAVRPEGSVSTLKIQRTERGDSAVYLCASSLRSGRPNEQFFGPGTRLTVL.

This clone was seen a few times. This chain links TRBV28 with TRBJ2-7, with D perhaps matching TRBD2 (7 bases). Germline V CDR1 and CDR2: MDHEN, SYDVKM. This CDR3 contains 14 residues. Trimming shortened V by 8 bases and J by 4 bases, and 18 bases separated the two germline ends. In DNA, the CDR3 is TGTGCCAGCGAGCAGGGGAGGGGACGATACGAGCAGTACTTC. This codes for CASEQGRGRYEQYF.

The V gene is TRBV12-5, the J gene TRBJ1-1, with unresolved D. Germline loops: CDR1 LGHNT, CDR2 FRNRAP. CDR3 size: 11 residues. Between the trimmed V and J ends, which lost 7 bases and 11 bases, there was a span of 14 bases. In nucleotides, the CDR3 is TGTGCTAGTGCCTACCATGGTGGGGCTTTCTTT. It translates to CASAYHGGAFF.

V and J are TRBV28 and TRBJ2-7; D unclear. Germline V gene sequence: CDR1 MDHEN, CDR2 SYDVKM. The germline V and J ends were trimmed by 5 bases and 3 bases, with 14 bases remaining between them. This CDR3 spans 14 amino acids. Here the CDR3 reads CASSPPKNGYEQYF. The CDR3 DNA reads TGTGCCAGCAGTCCCCCGAAGAACGGCTACGAGCAGTACTTC.

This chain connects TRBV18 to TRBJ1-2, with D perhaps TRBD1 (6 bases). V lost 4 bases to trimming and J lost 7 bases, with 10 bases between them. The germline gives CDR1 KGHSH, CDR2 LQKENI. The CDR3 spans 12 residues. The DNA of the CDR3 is TGTGCCAGCTCACTCGGACAGAGTGGCTACACCTTC. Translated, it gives CASSLGQSGYTF. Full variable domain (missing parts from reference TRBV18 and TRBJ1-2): NAGVMQNPRHLVRRRGQEARLRCSPMKGHSHVYWYRQLPEEGLKFMVYLQKENIIDESGMPKERFSAEFPKEGPSILRIQQVVRGDSAAYFCASSLGQSGYTFGSGTRLTVV.

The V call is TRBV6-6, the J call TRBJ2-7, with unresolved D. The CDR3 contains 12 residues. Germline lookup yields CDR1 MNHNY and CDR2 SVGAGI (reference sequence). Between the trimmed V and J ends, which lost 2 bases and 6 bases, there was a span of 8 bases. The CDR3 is CASSYGLTEQYF. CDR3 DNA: TGTGCCAGCAGTTACGGTCTGACCGAGCAGTACTTC.

CDR3 sequence reads: CASSLVSGAYEQYF. The CDR3 DNA reads as TGCGCCAGCAGCTTGGTTTCTGGGGCCTACGAGCAGTACTTC. V gene TRBV5-1 combines with J gene TRBJ2-7; D uncertain. The CDR3 runs 14 residues. Per the germline V gene, CDR1 is SGHRS and CDR2 is YFSETQ. V was clipped by 0 bases and J by 2 bases, with 9 bases between them.

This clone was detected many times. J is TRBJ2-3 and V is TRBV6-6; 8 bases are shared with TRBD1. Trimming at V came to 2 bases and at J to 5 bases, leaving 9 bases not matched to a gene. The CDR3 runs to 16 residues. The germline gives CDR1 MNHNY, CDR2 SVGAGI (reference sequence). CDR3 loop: CASSYARGQWRDTQYF. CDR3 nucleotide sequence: TGTGCCAGCAGTTACGCCAGGGGGCAATGGAGAGATACGCAGTATTTT.

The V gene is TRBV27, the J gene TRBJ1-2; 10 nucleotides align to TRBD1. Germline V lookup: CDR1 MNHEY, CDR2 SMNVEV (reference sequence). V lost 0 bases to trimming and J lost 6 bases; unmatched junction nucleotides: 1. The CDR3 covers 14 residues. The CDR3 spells CASSLSGTGDGYTF. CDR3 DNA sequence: TGTGCCAGCAGTTTATCCGGGACAGGGGATGGCTACACCTTC.

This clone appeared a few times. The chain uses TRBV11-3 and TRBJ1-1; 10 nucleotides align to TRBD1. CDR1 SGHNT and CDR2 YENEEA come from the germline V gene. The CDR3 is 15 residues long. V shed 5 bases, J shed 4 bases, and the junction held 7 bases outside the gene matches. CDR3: CASSRGQGTGTEAFF. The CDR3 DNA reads TGTGCCAGCAGCCGGGGACAGGGGACAGGCACTGAAGCTTTCTTT. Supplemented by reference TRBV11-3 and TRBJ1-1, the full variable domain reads EAGVVQSPRYKIIEKKQPVAFWCNPISGHNTLYWYLQNLGQGPELLIRYENEEAVDDSQLPKDRFSAERLKGVDSTLKIQPAELGDSAVYLCASSRGQGTGTEAFFGQGTRLTVV.

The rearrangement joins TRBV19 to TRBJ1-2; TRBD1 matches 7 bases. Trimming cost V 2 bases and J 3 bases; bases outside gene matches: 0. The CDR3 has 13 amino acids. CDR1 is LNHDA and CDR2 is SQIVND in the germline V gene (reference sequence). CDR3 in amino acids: CASSITGDYGYTF. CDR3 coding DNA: TGTGCCAGTAGTATAACAGGGGACTATGGCTACACCTTC.

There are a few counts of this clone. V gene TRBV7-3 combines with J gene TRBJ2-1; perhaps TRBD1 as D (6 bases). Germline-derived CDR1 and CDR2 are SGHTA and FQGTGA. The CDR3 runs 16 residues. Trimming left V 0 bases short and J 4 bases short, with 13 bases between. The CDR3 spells CASSLTRDNKYNEQFF. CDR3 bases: TGTGCCAGCAGCTTAACACGGGACAACAAATACAATGAGCAGTTCTTC. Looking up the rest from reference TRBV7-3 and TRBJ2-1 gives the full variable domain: GAGVSQTPSNKVTEKGKYVELRCDPISGHTALYWYRQSLGQGPEFLIYFQGTGAADDSGLPNDRFFAVRPEGSVSTLKIQRTERGDSAVYLCASSLTRDNKYNEQFFGPGTRLTVL.

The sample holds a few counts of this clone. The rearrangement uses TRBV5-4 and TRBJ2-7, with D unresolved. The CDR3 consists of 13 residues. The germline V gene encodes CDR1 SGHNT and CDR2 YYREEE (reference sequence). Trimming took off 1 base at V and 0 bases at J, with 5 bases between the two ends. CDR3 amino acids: CASSLTLSYEQYF. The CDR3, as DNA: TGTGCCAGCAGCTTGACCCTCTCCTACGAGCAGTACTTC.

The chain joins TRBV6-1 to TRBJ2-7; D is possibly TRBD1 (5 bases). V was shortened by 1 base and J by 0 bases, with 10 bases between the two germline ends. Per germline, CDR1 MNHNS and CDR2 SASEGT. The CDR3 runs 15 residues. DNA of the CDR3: TGTGCCAGCAGTGAAGGTGGGGCCCGCTCCTACGAGCAGTACTTC. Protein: CASSEGGARSYEQYF.